The table lists the clone carrying this TCR beta chain with a count of one. Before thyroid surgery, none of the patients had received any treatment. In the authors' methods: What underpinned the distant-metastasis classifier for papillary thyroid cancer was the set of CDR3 differences across clinicopathological groups. TCRdb re-processed the PCR reads through MiXCR. TCRdb assigned the V and J calls; the authors' analysis was not used. The table includes 30,000 to 35,000 clones, roughly 30% detected once. The data belong to a study of metastatic and nonmetastatic thyroid tumors. For the study at large: Thyroid patients, malignant and benign, had repertoires compared across blood and tumor or nodule tissue.

The germline V gene has CDR1 DFQATT and CDR2 SNEGSKA (reference sequence). Trimming shortened V by 4 bases and J by 7 bases, and 5 bases separated the two germline ends. This CDR3 contains 10 residues. The chain links TRBV20-1 to TRBJ2-1; unclear D gene. The clonotype was recovered from a female donor with papillary thyroid cancer or a benign thyroid nodule (not recorded which). Some clones in this sample may be carry-over from other donors' samples. Sample: blood. For the CDR3, the DNA is TGCAGTGCTAACTTTAATGAGCAGTTCTTC. This encodes CSANFNEQFF.